Below, 17 T cell receptor beta chains from the same sample are listed, as sequenced in a study of cytomegalovirus exposure and HLA in healthy donors. The study ran its PCR with 60 Vbeta and 13 Jbeta primers. The table came from immunoSEQ multiplex PCR; TCRdb's copy has only in-frame clones and leaves some out. The sample consists of approximately 86,000 clones, roughly 85% of them appearing once. The source material was PBMCs. These receptors all stem from a man in his forties in good health and CMV-seropositive.

The chain is built from TRBV4-1 and TRBJ2-7; 11 nucleotides match TRBD2. Germline V gene data show CDR1 as MGHRA and CDR2 as YSYEKL. The V and J ends lost 4 bases and 7 bases, in that order; junction bases with no gene match: 15. This CDR3 has 17 residues. The CDR3 loop is CASSPSRGTSGLREQYF. CDR3 nucleotide sequence: TGCGCCAGCAGCCCATCACGCGGGACTAGCGGCTTAAGAGAGCAGTACTTC.

The chain carries TRBV5-6 and TRBJ2-1; 7 nucleotides line up with TRBD2. The germline V gene encodes CDR1 SGHDT and CDR2 YYEEEE. This CDR3 spans 12 amino acids. V lost 4 bases, J lost 10 bases, and 5 bases stayed unmatched. The CDR3 DNA reads as TGTGCCAGCAGCAGGACTAGTTTGGAGCAGTTCTTC. Amino acids: CASSRTSLEQFF.

The V gene is TRBV4-1, the J gene TRBJ2-2; 9 nucleotides line up with TRBD2. The CDR3 extends over 19 amino acids. CDR1 MGHRA and CDR2 YSYEKL come from the germline V gene. J lost 4 bases, V lost 0 bases, and 12 bases had no gene match. The CDR3 loop is CASSQDQGGLAGFTGELFF. The CDR3 DNA reads as TGCGCCAGCAGCCAAGATCAGGGGGGGCTAGCGGGGTTCACCGGGGAGCTGTTTTTT.

V usage is TRBV30 and J usage is TRBJ2-3, with D perhaps TRBD2 (5 bases). Looked up from germline, CDR1 is GTSNPN and CDR2 is SVGIG (reference sequence). The CDR3 is 15 residues long. The ends were cut back, 5 bases at V and 0 bases at J, with 15 bases in the middle. The CDR3 here is CAWSQLGSSTDTQYF. In nucleotides, the CDR3 is TGTGCCTGGTCCCAACTAGGGTCTAGCACAGATACGCAGTATTTT.

The chain links TRBV5-1 to TRBJ2-5; the match to TRBD2 covers 7 bases. The trim removed 4 bases at V and 2 bases at J, leaving 11 bases unmatched. CDR3 size: 16 residues. The germline V gene encodes CDR1 SGHRS and CDR2 YFSETQ. CDR3 sequence: CASSRHPSGGQETQYF. CDR3 bases: TGCGCCAGCAGCCGCCACCCATCGGGGGGACAAGAGACCCAGTACTTC.

The CDR3 DNA reads as TGTGCCAGCAGTGCCCAGGGTGATACGCAGTATTTT. This encodes CASSAQGDTQYF. This chain uses TRBV6-1 with TRBJ2-3; maybe TRBD1 (5 bases). The CDR3 has 12 amino acids. V was cut by 4 bases and J by 6 bases, with 8 bases left in between. Germline CDR1 reads MNHNS; CDR2 reads SASEGT.

The chain couples TRBV4-2 to TRBJ1-5, with TRBD1 identical over 7 bases. The germline gives CDR1 LGHNA, CDR2 YNFKEQ. With V trimmed by 1 base and J by 0 bases, 6 bases remained unmatched. CDR3 length: 17 residues. In nucleotides, the CDR3 is TGTGCCAGCAGCCAAGCGACAGGGAGAAATAGCAATCAGCCCCAGCATTTT. This translates into CASSQATGRNSNQPQHF.

The genes are TRBV5-1 and TRBJ2-3, with 7 bases identical to TRBD1. With V trimmed by 4 bases and J by 1 base, 6 bases remained unmatched. Germline CDR1 SGHRS, CDR2 YFSETQ. There are 15 residues in the CDR3. The CDR3 DNA reads as TGCGCCAGCAGCCAACGACAGGGTGGCACAGATACGCAGTATTTT. Translated, it gives CASSQRQGGTDTQYF. Looking up the rest from reference TRBV5-1 and TRBJ2-3 gives the full variable domain: KAGVTQTPRYLIKTRGQQVTLSCSPISGHRSVSWYQQTPGQGLQFLFEYFSETQRNKGNFPGRFSGRQFSNSRSEMNVSTLELGDSALYLCASSQRQGGTDTQYFGPGTRLTVL.

This chain joins TRBV9 and TRBJ2-1, with TRBD2 matching 10 bases. CDR3 length: 19 residues. With V trimmed by 0 bases and J by 10 bases, 19 bases remained unmatched. Germline V CDR1 and CDR2: SGDLS, YYNGEE. DNA of the CDR3: TGTGCCAGCAGCGTAGAAGTAGCGGGGGGCCCTCTGGGGTTAAGGGAGCAGTTCTTC. This gives the protein CASSVEVAGGPLGLREQFF.

The rearrangement uses TRBV5-1 and TRBJ2-2; a weak D match, TRBD1 (5 bases). The CDR3 totals 14 residues. Germline V gene sequence: CDR1 SGHRS, CDR2 YFSETQ. V lost 2 bases, J lost 5 bases, and 10 bases lay in between. The CDR3 region has the DNA TGCGCCAGCAGCTTACGTACAGGAACCGGGGAGCTGTTTTTT. It codes for CASSLRTGTGELFF.

The chain recombines TRBV5-1 with TRBJ2-7; D is unresolved. In germline, CDR1 is SGHRS, CDR2 YFSETQ. The ends were cut back, 0 bases at V and 4 bases at J, with 8 bases in the middle. There are 13 residues in the CDR3. In DNA form, the CDR3 reads TGCGCCAGCAGCTTGGGTATTCGGTACGAGCAGTACTTC. This codes for CASSLGIRYEQYF.

The CDR3 spells CASSPGTLMNTEAFF. CDR3 DNA sequence: TGTGCCAGCAGTCCCGGGACATTGATGAACACTGAAGCTTTCTTT. The V and J genes are TRBV5-6 and TRBJ1-1; a possible D gene is TRBD1 (6 bases). Germline V gene data show CDR1 as SGHDT and CDR2 as YYEEEE. Trimming took off 5 bases at V and 0 bases at J, with 14 bases between the two ends. The CDR3 consists of 15 residues.

The chain carries TRBV28 and TRBJ2-7, with 10 bases matching TRBD2. The CDR3 is made up of 15 amino acids. V was pared by 5 bases and J by 6 bases, with 10 bases of the junction left unmatched. Germline V lookup: CDR1 MDHEN, CDR2 SYDVKM. The CDR3 loop reads CASSVSGRALVEQYF. CDR3 coding DNA: TGTGCCAGCAGTGTCAGCGGGAGGGCCTTAGTCGAGCAGTACTTC.

The rearrangement uses TRBV12-5 and TRBJ2-1; weak D call: TRBD2 (6 bases). This CDR3 region has 17 residues. V lost 0 bases and J lost 0, with 12 bases in between. Germline CDR1 reads LGHNT; CDR2 reads FRNRAP. CDR3 sequence reads: CASGLVLAASSYNEQFF. The DNA for the CDR3 is TGTGCTAGTGGTTTGGTATTAGCGGCAAGCTCCTACAATGAGCAGTTCTTC.

The rearrangement joins TRBV11-2 to TRBJ2-1; D is uncertain. The CDR3 runs to 13 residues. Germline V gene data show CDR1 as SGHAT and CDR2 as FQNNGV. Trimming left V 3 bases short and J 12 bases short, with 15 bases between. CDR3: CASSFKSPIGQFF. Written as DNA, the CDR3 is TGTGCCAGCAGCTTTAAGAGCCCAATCGGGCAGTTCTTC.

The chain employs TRBV15 and TRBJ1-2; no firm D call. The V end was cut by 0 bases, the J end by 0 bases, with 8 bases between. Germline CDR1 reads LNHNV; CDR2 reads YYDKDF (reference sequence). The CDR3 extends over 15 amino acids. CDR3 bases: TGTGCCACCAGCAGAGATCCAAGAGCTAACTATGGCTACACCTTC. Residues: CATSRDPRANYGYTF.

This chain connects TRBV11-3 to TRBJ2-1, with D tentatively TRBD1 (5 bases). Germline values: CDR1 SGHNT, CDR2 YENEEA. V shed 1 base and J shed 0 bases, with 10 bases lying between them. The CDR3 is made up of 16 amino acids. This chain's CDR3 is CASSLGQLSSYNEQFF. As DNA, the CDR3 is TGTGCCAGCAGCTTAGGACAGTTGAGCTCCTACAATGAGCAGTTCTTC. The entire variable domain, with the rest obtained from reference TRBV11-3 and TRBJ2-1, is as follows: EAGVVQSPRYKIIEKKQPVAFWCNPISGHNTLYWYLQNLGQGPELLIRYENEEAVDDSQLPKDRFSAERLKGVDSTLKIQPAELGDSAVYLCASSLGQLSSYNEQFFGPGTRLTVL.